This T cell receptor (beta chain) is from a study of blood T cell repertoires in COVID-19. The overall study: The study drew acute and convalescent COVID-19 samples from the United States, Italy and Spain. Nucleic acid was either cDNA or gDNA, and it came from T cells, B-cell-depleted T cells, or PBMCs.

Authors' processing steps: By means of reference gene primer amplification, nucleated cell counts were estimated. Generated by immunoSEQ multiplex PCR, the TCRdb table keeps only in-frame clones and is missing some. V and J calls plus clone size are reproduced from that table; the DNA served to infer D and trimming. Seen here are fewer than 60,000 clones, around nine tenths observed once, and the top ten hold 3% to 4.5%. Germline V gene sequence: CDR1 LNHDA, CDR2 SQIVND (reference sequence). The CDR3 is 13 amino acids. The trim removed 11 bases at V and 3 bases at J, leaving 6 bases unmatched. The sequence derives from a man in his fifties with acute or convalescent COVID-19. V gene TRBV19 combines with J gene TRBJ2-2; 7 bases fit TRBD1. The specimen was peripheral blood. In DNA form, the CDR3 reads TGTGCCCATCGGGACAGATACACCGGGGAGCTGTTTTTT. It translates to CAHRDRYTGELFF.